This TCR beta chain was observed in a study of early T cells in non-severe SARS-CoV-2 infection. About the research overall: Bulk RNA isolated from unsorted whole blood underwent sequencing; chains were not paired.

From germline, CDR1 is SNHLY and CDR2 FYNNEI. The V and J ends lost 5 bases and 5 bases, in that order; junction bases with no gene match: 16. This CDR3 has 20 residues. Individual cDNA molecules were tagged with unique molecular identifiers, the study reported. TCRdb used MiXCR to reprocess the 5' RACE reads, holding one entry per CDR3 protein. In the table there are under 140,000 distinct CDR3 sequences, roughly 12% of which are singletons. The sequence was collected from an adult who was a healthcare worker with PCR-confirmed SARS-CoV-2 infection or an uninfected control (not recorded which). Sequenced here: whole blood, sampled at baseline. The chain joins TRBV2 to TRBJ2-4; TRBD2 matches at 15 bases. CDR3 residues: CASSPWGGLAGGGSQNIQYF. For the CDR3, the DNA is TGTGCCAGCAGTCCCTGGGGGGGACTAGCGGGAGGAGGTAGCCAAAACATTCAGTACTTC.